This T cell receptor beta chain came from a study of graft-versus-host responses after intestinal transplantation (dated by TCRdb to the early 2020s). Concerning the study at large: The transplants that recipients got were multivisceral, liver-intestinal, or isolated intestinal. After intestinal transplantation, graft-versus-host and host-versus-graft alloreactive T cell clones in the graft, circulation and bone marrow were tracked using bulk TCR-beta CDR3 sequencing. To identify alloreactive clones, pre-transplant mixed lymphocyte reaction products were sequenced and then compared with unstimulated pre-transplant donor and recipient T cells. Every recipient was given anti-thymocyte globulin induction, then maintenance tacrolimus and steroids for approximately 3 years. The cohort enrolled under 30 intestinal transplant recipients, one of whom was a retransplant, and a few patients without pretransplant specimens were excluded. Rather than being sequenced by the commercial service, samples from a few later patients were sequenced in-house on an Illumina MiSeq and processed with MiXCR. Donor T cell macrochimerism was defined as a peak of at least 4% donor T cells among recipient peripheral blood mononuclear cells.

The library relied on the immunoSEQ multiplex PCR assay. For most patients, genomic DNA was isolated with the Qiagen DNeasy Blood and Tissue Kit and shipped frozen to Adaptive Biotechnologies for TCR sequencing. For most patients, genomic DNA was subjected to high-throughput TCR-beta CDR3 sequencing by Adaptive Biotechnologies. On the authors' methods: TCR sequencing data were retrieved from Adaptive's ImmunoSEQ software for about 17 patients, whereas a few other patients were processed with MiXCR and VDJtools. CD4 versus CD8 sorting errors were corrected by removing sequences found in both subsets at a frequency ratio below 5:1. CDR3 nucleotide sequences shared by donor and recipient were removed because the origin of these sequences could not be assigned. Alloreactive clones required at least 2-fold expansion over unstimulated cells and minimum CFSE-low frequency of 0.002% (template counts) or 0.001% (read counts). Clones were considered mappable if detected in sequenced pre-transplant spleen, lymph node, or MLR CFSE-low populations of the donor or recipient. Cumulative frequency of alloreactive clones was calculated as a percentage of all sequences weighted by copy number. TCRdb provides this immuneACCESS table in a form limited to in-frame rearrangements. Some clones are lacking; in checked studies, under half of them reflect an unresolved V gene, and why the rest are absent is not known. V and J calls and clone size are as listed in that table; D and trimming were resolved from the DNA. This sample has about 110,000 clones in its table, and approximately 90% of those were observed once. 0.23% of the sample is held by the ten biggest clonotypes.

Per the publication, the time point label means: cells obtained before transplantation from donor or recipient. CD3+CD4+ and CD3+CD8+ populations were FACS-sorted from unstimulated pre-transplant donor and recipient cells taken from spleen or lymph nodes. Broad study findings and their caveats: GvH clones were detected in recipient bone marrow, and some appeared earlier in ileal mucosa or blood, consistent with an intestinal mucosal origin. High GvH to HvG T cell clonal ratios were observed in the allografts of patients with donor T cell macrochimerism. Conclusions were limited by the relatively low number and heterogeneity of intestinal transplant patients. Early after transplant, peak levels of circulating GvH clones were found to be associated with declines in HvG clones.

As concerns this clone: No cognate antigen has been identified for it. No base-level quality is on record; no much larger clone is a single base apart.

V gives up 2 bases and J gives up 5 bases, and the segment between their germline ends measures 16 bases. From the cysteine through the phenylalanine, the CDR3 covers 15 amino acids. The only DNA kept is the CDR3, 45 bases in frame from the first base. CDR1 MNHNS and CDR2 SASEGT are derived from the germline V gene. The starting material was unstimulated CD4+ T cells sorted from spleen or lymph node cells, obtained before transplant. Recombination linked TRBV6-1 to TRBJ2-7; the D segment could be TRBD1, given 5 matching bases. The source of this sequence is a human donor who was the organ donor for an intestinal transplant. The CDR3 sequence is CASSERGPALDEQYF. The DNA sequence is TGTGCCAGCAGTGAAAGGGGCCCGGCACTCGACGAGCAGTACTTC.